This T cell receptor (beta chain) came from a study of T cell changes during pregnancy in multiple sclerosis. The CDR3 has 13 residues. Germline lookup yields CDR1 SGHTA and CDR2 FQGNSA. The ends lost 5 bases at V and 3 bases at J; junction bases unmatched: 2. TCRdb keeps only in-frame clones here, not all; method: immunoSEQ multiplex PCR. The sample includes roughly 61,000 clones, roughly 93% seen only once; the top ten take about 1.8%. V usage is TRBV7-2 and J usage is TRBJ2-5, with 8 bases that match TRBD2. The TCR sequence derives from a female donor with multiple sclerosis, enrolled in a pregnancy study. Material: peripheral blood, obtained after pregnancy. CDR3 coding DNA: TGTGCCAGCAGCGTACTAGCGGAAGAGACCCAGTACTTC. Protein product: CASSVLAEETQYF.